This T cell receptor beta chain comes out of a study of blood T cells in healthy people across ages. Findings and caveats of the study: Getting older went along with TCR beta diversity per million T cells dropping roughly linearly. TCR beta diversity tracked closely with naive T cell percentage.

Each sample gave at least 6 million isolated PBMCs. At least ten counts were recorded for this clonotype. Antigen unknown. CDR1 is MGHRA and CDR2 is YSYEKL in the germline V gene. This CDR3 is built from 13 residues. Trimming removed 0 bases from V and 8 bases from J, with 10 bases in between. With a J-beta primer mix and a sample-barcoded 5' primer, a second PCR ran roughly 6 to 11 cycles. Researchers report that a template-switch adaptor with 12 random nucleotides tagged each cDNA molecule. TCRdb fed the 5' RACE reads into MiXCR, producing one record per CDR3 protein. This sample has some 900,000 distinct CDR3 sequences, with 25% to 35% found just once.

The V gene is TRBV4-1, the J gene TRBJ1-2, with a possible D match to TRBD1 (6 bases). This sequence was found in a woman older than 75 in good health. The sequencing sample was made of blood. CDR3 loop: CASSQEGQRGYTF. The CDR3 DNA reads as TGCGCCAGCAGCCAAGAAGGACAGAGGGGCTACACCTTC.